The 15 T cell receptor beta chains below all came from one sample that was sequenced in a study of T cell responses to AZD1222 COVID-19 vaccine. Data came from immunoSEQ multiplex PCR; TCRdb stores just in-frame clones and leaves some out. This sample yields around 130,000 clones, of which more than 80% are seen a single time; 3.1% belongs to the top ten. The material was peripheral blood, obtained on day 0 of AZD1222 vaccination. These receptors came from an adult in good health.

The table lists this clone with a count of one. J is TRBJ2-3 and V is TRBV7-3; 9 nucleotides match TRBD2. Germline V gives CDR1 SGHTA, CDR2 FQGTGA. Losses at the gene ends were 5 bases for V and 5 bases for J; bases not matched to a gene: 8. The CDR3 extends over 15 amino acids. The CDR3 bases are TGTGCCAGCAGCCATTATAGCGGGGGAATAGATACGCAGTATTTT. Amino acids: CASSHYSGGIDTQYF.

The rearrangement uses TRBV9 and TRBJ2-2, with TRBD1 matching 7 bases. Germline trimming cut 5 bases from V and 3 bases from J; bases unmatched to any gene: 7. This CDR3 comprises 15 residues. Germline V gene data show CDR1 as SGDLS and CDR2 as YYNGEE. CDR3 nucleotides: TGTGCCAGCAGACCCCGGGACAGCGACACCGGGGAGCTGTTTTTT. Protein: CASRPRDSDTGELFF.

In its sample, this clone ranks as large (0.1 to 1%). The CDR3 DNA reads TGTGCCAGCAGCGTTTTTAGCTCCTACGAGCAGTACTTC. Translating gives CASSVFSSYEQYF. The chain recombines TRBV9 with TRBJ2-7, with D unresolved. This CDR3 is built from 13 residues. In germline, CDR1 is SGDLS, CDR2 YYNGEE. V gave up 2 bases and J gave up 0 bases, with 6 bases separating them.

This rearrangement joins TRBV2 to TRBJ1-1; a weak D match, TRBD1 (5 bases). Per the germline V gene, CDR1 is SNHLY and CDR2 is FYNNEI. This CDR3 spans 13 amino acids. V shed 6 bases and J shed 0 bases, with 8 bases lying between them. CDR3 sequence reads: CASRGHLNTEAFF. In DNA, the CDR3 is TGTGCCAGCAGAGGACATTTGAACACTGAAGCTTTCTTT.

CDR3 coding DNA: TGTGCCAGCAGTCCTGGGACCCGCCAAGAGACCCAGTACTTC. Encoded protein: CASSPGTRQETQYF. The rearrangement links TRBV28 to TRBJ2-5; D possibly matches TRBD1 or TRBD2 (5 bases each). CDR1 MDHEN and CDR2 SYDVKM come from the germline V gene. With 5 bases removed from V and 1 base from J, the gap between germline ends came to 11 bases. The CDR3 is 14 amino acids.

The gene calls are TRBV5-4 and TRBJ1-4; a possible D gene is TRBD1 (5 bases). This CDR3 spans 16 amino acids. CDR1 is SGHNT, CDR2 YYREEE, per germline (reference sequence). V was cut by 4 bases and J by 7 bases, with 20 bases left in between. CDR3 coding DNA: TGTGCCAGCAGCGCGCAGGGAATAGTCCGCGGTGAAAAACTGTTTTTT. Its translation is CASSAQGIVRGEKLFF.

This clone appeared a few times. The chain uses TRBV6-2 or TRBV6-3 and TRBJ1-5; 10 bases map to TRBD1. The CDR3 covers 16 residues. V lost 6 bases, J lost 0 bases, and 5 bases stayed unmatched. Germline V gives CDR1 MNHEY, CDR2 SVGEGT. CDR3 sequence (DNA): TGTGCCAGCAGCGGGGACAGGGGCTATAGCAATCAGCCCCAGCATTTT. Translating it yields CASSGDRGYSNQPQHF.

The chain carries TRBV7-7 and TRBJ2-1; no firm D call. Per the germline V gene, CDR1 is SSHAT and CDR2 is FNYEAQ (reference sequence). The CDR3 contains 16 residues. Trimming took off 3 bases at V and 3 bases at J, with 15 bases between the two ends. CDR3 residues: CASSFPRPPIYNEQFF. DNA of the CDR3: TGTGCCAGCAGCTTCCCTAGGCCCCCGATCTACAATGAGCAGTTCTTC.

In its sample, this clone was seen a few times. The chain uses TRBV6-2 or TRBV6-3 and TRBJ1-2; 9 bases are a match to TRBD1. After removal of 5 bases from V and 12 bases from J, the junction contained 13 bases not matched to a gene. The CDR3 runs to 14 residues. CDR1 and CDR2 from the germline V gene are MNHEY and SVGEGT. DNA for the CDR3: TGTGCCAGCAGTCGACCGGGACAGGGTTTACTCAACACCTTC. Its protein is CASSRPGQGLLNTF.

The CDR3 DNA follows: TGTGCCATCAGTGAGTCACAGGGGGCTGGCTACACCTTC. Protein: CAISESQGAGYTF. The rearrangement uses TRBV10-3 and TRBJ1-2; 9 bases align to TRBD1. CDR1 is ENHRY and CDR2 is SYGVKD in the germline V gene. Trimming removed 0 bases from V and 7 bases from J; junction bases left unmatched: 0. The CDR3 extends over 13 amino acids.

The chain uses TRBV4-2 and TRBJ1-1; no clear D. Trimming took off 5 bases at V and 6 bases at J, with 13 bases between the two ends. Germline values: CDR1 LGHNA, CDR2 YNFKEQ. This CDR3 has 13 residues. CDR3 protein: CASSSHMISEAFF. The CDR3 nucleotides are TGTGCCAGCAGCTCCCACATGATCTCTGAAGCTTTCTTT.

This chain joins TRBV7-2 and TRBJ2-3; D is ambiguous. CDR1 and CDR2 (germline): SGHTA, FQGNSA. The germline V and J ends were trimmed by 1 base and 0 bases, with 8 bases remaining between them. This CDR3 region has 15 residues. CDR3 loop: CASSLESGSTDTQYF. CDR3 nucleotides: TGTGCCAGCAGCTTAGAATCTGGTAGCACAGATACGCAGTATTTT. Full variable domain (rest looked up from reference TRBV7-2 and TRBJ2-3): GAGVSQSPSNKVTEKGKDVELRCDPISGHTALYWYRQSLGQGLEFLIYFQGNSAPDKSGLPSDRFSAERTGGSVSTLTIQRTQQEDSAVYLCASSLESGSTDTQYFGPGTRLTVL.

The V call is TRBV28, the J call TRBJ1-5; TRBD1 matches at 10 bases. The CDR3 length is 15 residues. The germline CDR1 and CDR2 sequences are MDHEN and SYDVKM. J was trimmed by 2 bases and V by 5 bases; bases with no gene match: 3. The CDR3 sequence: CASSPGQGGNQPQHF. The CDR3 DNA sequence: TGTGCCAGCAGTCCTGGACAGGGGGGCAATCAGCCCCAGCATTTT.

The chain carries TRBV30 and TRBJ1-2, with a possible D match to TRBD1 (5 bases). V lost 4 bases and J 5 bases, leaving 14 bases between the germline ends. Looked up from germline, CDR1 is GTSNPN and CDR2 is SVGIG (reference sequence). This CDR3 is 13 amino acids long. CDR3 nucleotide sequence: TGTGCCTGGATGAAAGCGCCAGGGTATGGCTACACCTTC. Translation gives CAWMKAPGYGYTF.

The V call is TRBV10-3, the J call TRBJ2-3, with 11 positions matching TRBD2. This CDR3 comprises 15 residues. The germline V gene has CDR1 ENHRY and CDR2 SYGVKD. With 10 bases clipped from V and 1 base from J, the junction kept 7 bases outside the gene matches. The CDR3 loop is CATTSTSGGTDTQYF. The CDR3 DNA reads as TGTGCCACCACATCGACTAGCGGGGGCACAGATACGCAGTATTTT.